This passage covers 30 T cell receptor beta chains from one sample sequenced in a study of T cell responses to AZD1222 COVID-19 vaccine. The method was immunoSEQ multiplex PCR; TCRdb's version includes in-frame clones alone and lacks a portion of them. The profile shows about 150,000 clones, 88% of them singletons. The source was peripheral blood, collected on day 0 of AZD1222 vaccination. The receptors were sampled from an adult in good health.

The sample holds one count of this clone. Other DNA sequences in this sample translate to the same CDR3. CDR3 bases: TGTGCCTGGAGTGTAGTGGTCAACACTGAAGCTTTCTTT. This encodes CAWSVVVNTEAFF. The V call is TRBV30, the J call TRBJ1-1; D remains ambiguous. Germline assignment: CDR1 GTSNPN and CDR2 SVGIG (reference sequence). This CDR3 has 13 residues. Deletions cut 0 bases from V and 2 bases from J, with 7 bases between.

V usage is TRBV29-1 and J usage is TRBJ1-2, with a possible D match to TRBD1 (5 bases). The CDR3 is 15 amino acids. The germline V gene encodes CDR1 SQVTM and CDR2 ANQGSEA. Trimming removed 2 bases from V and 0 bases from J, with 13 bases in between. The CDR3 DNA follows: TGCAGCGTTGAATCCGCAGGGCTCTCTAACTATGGCTACACCTTC. Its translation: CSVESAGLSNYGYTF. The variable domain in full, completed from reference TRBV29-1 and TRBJ1-2, reads SAVISQKPSRDICQRGTSLTIQCQVDSQVTMMFWYRQQPGQSLTLIATANQGSEATYESGFVIDKFPISRPNLTFSTLTVSNMSPEDSSIYLCSVESAGLSNYGYTFGSGTRLTVV.

This chain links TRBV6-5 with TRBJ2-7; TRBD2 matches at 13 bases. CDR3 length: 15 residues. The V and J ends lost 6 bases and 7 bases, in that order; junction bases with no gene match: 9. CDR1 MNHEY and CDR2 SVGAGI come from the germline V gene. CDR3 loop: CASSQLAGGIGEQYF. In DNA form, the CDR3 reads TGTGCCAGCAGCCAACTAGCGGGAGGGATTGGGGAGCAGTACTTC.

The genes are TRBV18 and TRBJ1-5; D unclear. The germline V and J ends were trimmed by 3 bases and 3 bases, with 9 bases remaining between them. The CDR3 runs 14 residues. Germline V lookup: CDR1 KGHSH, CDR2 LQKENI. CDR3 coding DNA: TGTGCCAGCTCACCTAAAGAAAACAATCAGCCCCAGCATTTT. It is translated as CASSPKENNQPQHF.

This rearrangement joins TRBV28 to TRBJ2-3, with TRBD2 identical over 9 bases. Looked up from germline, CDR1 is MDHEN and CDR2 is SYDVKM. CDR3 size: 20 residues. Unmatched junction bases numbered 15, after V lost 2 bases and J lost 0 bases. CDR3 nucleotide sequence: TGTGCCAGCAGTTTAGGACTAGCGCCCATCCCGAGACTAAGCACAGATACGCAGTATTTT. Translation gives CASSLGLAPIPRLSTDTQYF.

The V and J genes are TRBV5-1 and TRBJ1-1, with TRBD1 identical over 10 bases. Germline values: CDR1 SGHRS, CDR2 YFSETQ. Trimming cost V 0 bases and J 2 bases; bases outside gene matches: 4. The CDR3 has 16 residues. DNA of the CDR3: TGCGCCAGCAGCTTGGTCGGACAGGGGGTTAACACTGAAGCTTTCTTT. This codes for CASSLVGQGVNTEAFF.

The chain joins TRBV7-2 to TRBJ2-7; D is unclear. V was clipped by 3 bases and J by 4 bases, with 7 bases between them. Germline V lookup: CDR1 SGHTA, CDR2 FQGNSA. The CDR3 totals 12 residues. This CDR3 reads CASSLVGYEQYF. CDR3 DNA sequence: TGTGCCAGCAGCTTGGTCGGATACGAGCAGTACTTC.

The chain has TRBV12-5 and TRBJ1-2, with TRBD1 matching over 10 bases. Looked up from germline, CDR1 is LGHNT and CDR2 is FRNRAP. There are 15 residues in the CDR3. With 6 bases clipped from V and 8 bases from J, the junction kept 12 bases outside the gene matches. Here the CDR3 DNA reads TGTGCTAGTGGCGCGCCCGGGACAGGGGACGACGGCTACACCTTC. It encodes CASGAPGTGDDGYTF. The entire variable domain, with the rest obtained from reference TRBV12-5 and TRBJ1-2, is as follows: DARVTQTPRHKVTEMGQEVTMRCQPILGHNTVFWYRQTMMQGLELLAYFRNRAPLDDSGMPKDRFSAEMPDATLATLKIQPSEPRDSAVYFCASGAPGTGDDGYTFGSGTRLTVV.

The chain couples TRBV9 to TRBJ2-3, with D possibly being TRBD2 (6 bases). Germline values: CDR1 SGDLS, CDR2 YYNGEE. The V end was cut by 3 bases, the J end by 11 bases, with 25 bases between. The CDR3 length is 16 residues. The CDR3 DNA reads as TGTGCCAGCAGCGCAGGAGGGGACGGAGGGGCTAATAAGCAGTATTTT. This sequence encodes CASSAGGDGGANKQYF.

The V gene is TRBV9, the J gene TRBJ1-1; no firm D call. Germline V CDR1 and CDR2: SGDLS, YYNGEE. The V gene lost 4 bases and the J gene lost 0 bases, with 7 bases spanning the gap. The CDR3 runs to 13 residues. The chain's CDR3 is CASSTGLNTEAFF. The CDR3 nucleotides read TGTGCCAGCAGCACCGGCTTGAACACTGAAGCTTTCTTT.

The chain joins TRBV4-1 to TRBJ2-2, with 9 bases fitting TRBD2. Trimming took 1 base from V and 4 from J; bases not matched to a gene: 1. The CDR3 sequence is 15 residues long. CDR1 and CDR2 (germline): MGHRA, YSYEKL. For the CDR3, the DNA is TGCGCCAGCAGCCAAGGACTAGCGGTCACCGGGGAGCTGTTTTTT. As protein: CASSQGLAVTGELFF.

This chain joins TRBV5-1 and TRBJ2-3; D may correspond to TRBD1 or TRBD2 (5 bases each). Trimming took 2 bases from V and 3 from J, leaving 10 bases between them. The CDR3 is 14 residues long. Germline values: CDR1 SGHRS, CDR2 YFSETQ. The CDR3: CASSFGGLTDTQYF. The CDR3 DNA sequence: TGCGCCAGCAGCTTTGGGGGTTTGACAGATACGCAGTATTTT.

This clone showed up just a few times. The DNA of the CDR3 is TGTGCCAGCAGCCCCGGGGGCTTCTCCTACAATGAGCAGTTCTTC. It codes for CASSPGGFSYNEQFF. The chain combines TRBV7-3 with TRBJ2-1; D could derive from TRBD1 or TRBD2 (6 bases each). The germline CDR1 and CDR2 sequences are SGHTA and FQGTGA. This CDR3 is 15 amino acids long. The V end was cut by 5 bases, the J end by 0 bases, with 11 bases between. The whole variable domain, remainder taken from reference TRBV7-3 and TRBJ2-1, is GAGVSQTPSNKVTEKGKYVELRCDPISGHTALYWYRQSLGQGPEFLIYFQGTGAADDSGLPNDRFFAVRPEGSVSTLKIQRTERGDSAVYLCASSPGGFSYNEQFFGPGTRLTVL.

The rearrangement joins TRBV19 to TRBJ1-5, with TRBD1 matching 12 bases. The length of the CDR3 is 16 residues. The germline gives CDR1 LNHDA, CDR2 SQIVND (reference sequence). V gave up 5 bases and J gave up 10 bases; unmatched junction bases: 12. CDR3 DNA: TGTGCCAGTAGTGGAGGGACAGGGGGCGCGGATCGTCCCCAGCATTTT. This translates into CASSGGTGGADRPQHF.

This chain connects TRBV18 to TRBJ2-2; D is unclear. The length of the CDR3 is 15 residues. V shed 2 bases and J shed 2 bases, with 9 bases lying between them. Germline CDR1 is KGHSH and CDR2 is LQKENI. The CDR3 DNA follows: TGTGCCAGCTCACCAAGACCCAGAAACACCGGGGAGCTGTTTTTT. Translated, it gives CASSPRPRNTGELFF.

The V and J genes are TRBV19 and TRBJ2-6; 8 bases align to TRBD1. The V segment lost 8 bases and the J segment 1 base; nucleotides outside the gene matches: 7. CDR3 length equals 16 residues. The V gene's germline CDR1 is LNHDA and CDR2 SQIVND (reference sequence). CDR3 sequence (DNA): TGTGCCAGTGAACCCAGGGGGCGATCTGGGGCCAACGTCCTGACTTTC. Protein: CASEPRGRSGANVLTF.

The chain carries TRBV27 and TRBJ2-7; D is undetermined. CDR3 length equals 15 residues. The germline gives CDR1 MNHEY, CDR2 SMNVEV (reference sequence). V dropped 6 bases and J dropped 3 bases, with 18 bases sitting between them. The CDR3 DNA reads TGTGCCAGCAGCTGGGGTGGAGAGGCCATCTACGAGCAGTACTTC. Encoded protein: CASSWGGEAIYEQYF.

This clone appeared a single time. The chain employs TRBV6-2 or TRBV6-3 and TRBJ1-2; 7 bases agree with TRBD1. The CDR3 has 12 residues. Per the germline V gene, CDR1 is MNHEY and CDR2 is SVGEGT. V shed 5 bases, J shed 10 bases, and the junction held 7 bases outside the gene matches. This chain's CDR3 is CASSRQGSVYTF. The CDR3 DNA sequence: TGTGCCAGCAGTCGACAGGGTAGCGTCTACACCTTC.

The chain has TRBV5-8 and TRBJ1-5; 10 positions match TRBD1. Germline CDR1 is SGHTS and CDR2 is YDEGEE. The CDR3 totals 15 residues. V dropped 3 bases and J dropped 4; count of bases not matched to a gene: 4. CDR3 residues: CASSYGTGVNQPQHF. The CDR3 DNA sequence: TGTGCCAGCAGCTACGGGACAGGGGTTAATCAGCCCCAGCATTTT.

This chain uses TRBV7-6 with TRBJ2-1, with 15 bases fitting TRBD2. Germline V CDR1 and CDR2: SGHVS, FNYEAQ. The ends lost 5 bases at V and 9 bases at J; junction bases unmatched: 8. The CDR3 has 16 amino acids. CDR3 residues: CASSGSGLAGGSEQFF. CDR3 bases: TGTGCCAGCAGCGGGTCGGGACTAGCGGGAGGTAGTGAGCAGTTCTTC.

This chain joins TRBV4-1 and TRBJ2-1, with 8 bases that match TRBD2. CDR1 MGHRA and CDR2 YSYEKL come from the germline V gene. Trimming took 8 bases from V and 1 from J; bases not matched to a gene: 10. The CDR3 is 16 residues long. This chain's CDR3 is CASEGRQRGSYNEQFF. As DNA, the CDR3 is TGCGCCAGCGAGGGAAGACAGCGGGGGTCCTACAATGAGCAGTTCTTC.

V gene TRBV11-3 combines with J gene TRBJ1-1; 7 bases fit TRBD1. CDR1 and CDR2 from the germline V gene are SGHNT and YENEEA. With 5 bases clipped from V and 0 bases from J, the junction kept 6 bases outside the gene matches. This CDR3 has 15 residues. CDR3 amino acids: CASSRLTGMNTEAFF. DNA of the CDR3: TGTGCCAGCAGCCGTTTGACAGGGATGAACACTGAAGCTTTCTTT. Full variable domain (rest looked up from reference TRBV11-3 and TRBJ1-1): EAGVVQSPRYKIIEKKQPVAFWCNPISGHNTLYWYLQNLGQGPELLIRYENEEAVDDSQLPKDRFSAERLKGVDSTLKIQPAELGDSAVYLCASSRLTGMNTEAFFGQGTRLTVV.

V gene TRBV29-1 combines with J gene TRBJ1-2; possible D gene TRBD1, 5 bases. CDR1 and CDR2 (germline): SQVTM, ANQGSEA. This CDR3 contains 14 residues. Trimming left V 6 bases short and J 6 bases short, with 20 bases between. The DNA for the CDR3 is TGCAGCGTCCCCGCGGTGGGGAGAGGGGATGGCTACACCTTC. Translated: CSVPAVGRGDGYTF.

This clone was picked up one time. The chain has TRBV2 and TRBJ1-1; D is unclear. Looked up from germline, CDR1 is SNHLY and CDR2 is FYNNEI. The CDR3 runs to 10 residues. V was pared by 6 bases and J by 12 bases, with 11 bases between. In DNA, the CDR3 is TGTGCCAGCAGAGGCAAGAAAACTTTCTTT. It yields the protein CASRGKKTFF. Complete variable domain (other parts from reference TRBV2 and TRBJ1-1): EPEVTQTPSHQVTQMGQEVILRCVPISNHLYFYWYRQILGQKVEFLVSFYNNEISEKSEIFDDQFSVERPDGSNFTLKIRSTKLEDSAMYFCASRGKKTFFGQGTRLTVV.

The chain combines TRBV19 with TRBJ1-2; TRBD1 matches at 7 bases. In germline, CDR1 is LNHDA, CDR2 SQIVND (reference sequence). V dropped 6 bases and J dropped 5; count of bases not matched to a gene: 12. This CDR3 contains 15 residues. As DNA, the CDR3 is TGTGCCAGTAGGGCTGACAGGGTCAGGTTATATGGCTACACCTTC. Amino acids: CASRADRVRLYGYTF.

The CDR3 loop is CASSQVWTGSQTFMNTEAFF. The DNA of the CDR3 is TGTGCCAGCAGCCAAGTATGGACGGGCAGCCAAACTTTCATGAACACTGAAGCTTTCTTT. The V call is TRBV14, the J call TRBJ1-1; no definite D call. From germline, CDR1 is SGHDN and CDR2 FVKESK. The V end was cut by 1 base, the J end by 0 bases, with 24 bases between. CDR3 length: 20 amino acids.

This clone was found once. This sequence joins TRBV28 and TRBJ1-1; possible D gene TRBD1, 6 bases. The CDR3 has 14 residues. The germline gives CDR1 MDHEN, CDR2 SYDVKM. The ends were cut back, 7 bases at V and 1 base at J, with 13 bases in the middle. The CDR3 loop reads CASTFDRPNTEAFF. The CDR3 DNA follows: TGTGCCAGCACCTTTGACAGGCCGAACACTGAAGCTTTCTTT.

Details on this clone: Sequence at one end of the junction differs from germline and may be a read error. The gene calls are TRBV28 and TRBJ1-2; 8 nucleotides agree with TRBD1. The CDR3 covers 11 residues. Germline CDR1 reads MDHEN; CDR2 reads SYDVKM. The CDR3 loop is CASSLLRDRSF. CDR3 nucleotide sequence: TGTGCCAGCAGTTTACTCAGGGACAGGTCCTTC.

This clone was seen a single time. This chain joins TRBV9 and TRBJ2-3; 13 positions agree with TRBD2. The length of the CDR3 is 16 residues. V lost 4 bases, J lost 6 bases, and 8 bases stayed unmatched. The V gene's germline CDR1 is SGDLS and CDR2 YYNGEE. CDR3 loop: CASSIGLAGVTDTQYF. CDR3 DNA: TGTGCCAGCAGCATCGGACTAGCGGGAGTAACGGATACGCAGTATTTT. Full variable domain (rest looked up from reference TRBV9 and TRBJ2-3): DSGVTQTPKHLITATGQRVTLRCSPRSGDLSVYWYQQSLDQGLQFLIQYYNGEERAKGNILERFSAQQFPDLHSELNLSSLELGDSALYFCASSIGLAGVTDTQYFGPGTRLTVL.

This rearrangement joins TRBV20-1 to TRBJ1-1, with a possible D match to TRBD1 (5 bases). The ends were cut back, 5 bases at V and 2 bases at J, with 18 bases in the middle. The CDR3 is made up of 15 amino acids. Germline V gene data show CDR1 as DFQATT and CDR2 as SNEGSKA (reference sequence). CDR3 region: CSARGTARGNTEAFF. As DNA, the CDR3 is TGCAGTGCTCGTGGGACCGCTCGAGGAAACACTGAAGCTTTCTTT.